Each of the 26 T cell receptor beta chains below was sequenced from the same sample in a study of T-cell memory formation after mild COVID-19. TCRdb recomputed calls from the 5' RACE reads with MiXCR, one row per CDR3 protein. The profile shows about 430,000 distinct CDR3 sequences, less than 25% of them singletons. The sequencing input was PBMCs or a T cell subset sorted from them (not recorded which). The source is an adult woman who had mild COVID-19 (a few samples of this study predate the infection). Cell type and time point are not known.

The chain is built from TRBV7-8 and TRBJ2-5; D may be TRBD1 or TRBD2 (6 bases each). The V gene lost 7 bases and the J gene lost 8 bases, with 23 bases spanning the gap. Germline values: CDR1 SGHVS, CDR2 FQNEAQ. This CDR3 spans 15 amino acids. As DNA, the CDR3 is TGTGCCAGCAACCATATACGGGGGCGTTTGAGAACCCAGTACTTC. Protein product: CASNHIRGRLRTQYF. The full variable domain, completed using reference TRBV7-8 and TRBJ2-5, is GAGVSQSPRYKVAKRGQDVALRCDPISGHVSLFWYQQALGQGPEFLTYFQNEAQLDKSGLPSDRFFAERPEGSVSTLKIQRTQQEDSAVYLCASNHIRGRLRTQYFGPGTRLLVL.

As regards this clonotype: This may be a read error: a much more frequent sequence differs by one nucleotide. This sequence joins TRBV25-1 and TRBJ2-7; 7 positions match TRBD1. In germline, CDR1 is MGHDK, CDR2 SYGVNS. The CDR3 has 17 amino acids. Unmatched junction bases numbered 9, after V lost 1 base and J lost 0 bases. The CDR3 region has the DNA TGTGCCAGCAGTGAATGGAAAAGCCGACAGGGCTCCTACGAGCAGTACTTC. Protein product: CASSEWKSRQGSYEQYF.

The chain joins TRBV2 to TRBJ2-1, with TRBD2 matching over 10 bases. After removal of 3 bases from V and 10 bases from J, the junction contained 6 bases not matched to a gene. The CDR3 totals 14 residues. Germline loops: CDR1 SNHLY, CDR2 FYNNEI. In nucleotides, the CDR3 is TGTGCCAGCAGTGAGAGCGGGGGGGCCGAGGAGCAGTTCTTC. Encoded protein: CASSESGGAEEQFF.

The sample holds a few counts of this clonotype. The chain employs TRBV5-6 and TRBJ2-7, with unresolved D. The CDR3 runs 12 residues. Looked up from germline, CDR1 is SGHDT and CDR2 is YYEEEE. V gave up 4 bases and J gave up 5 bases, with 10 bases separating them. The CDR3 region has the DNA TGTGCCAGCAGCGACGACACCCACGAGCAGTACTTC. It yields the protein CASSDDTHEQYF.

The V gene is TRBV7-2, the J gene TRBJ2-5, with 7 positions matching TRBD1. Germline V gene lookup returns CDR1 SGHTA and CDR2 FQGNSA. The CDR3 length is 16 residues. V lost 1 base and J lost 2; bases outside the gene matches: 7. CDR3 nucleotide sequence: TGTGCCAGCAGCTTAGGCCACAGGGGTCGACAAGAGACCCAGTACTTC. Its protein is CASSLGHRGRQETQYF.

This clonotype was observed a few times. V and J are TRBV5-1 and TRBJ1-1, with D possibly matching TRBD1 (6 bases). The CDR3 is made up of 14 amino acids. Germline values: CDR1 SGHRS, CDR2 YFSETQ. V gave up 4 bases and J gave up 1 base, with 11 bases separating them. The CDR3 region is CASSTRGGNTEAFF. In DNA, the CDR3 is TGCGCCAGCAGCACACGAGGGGGGAACACTGAAGCTTTCTTT.

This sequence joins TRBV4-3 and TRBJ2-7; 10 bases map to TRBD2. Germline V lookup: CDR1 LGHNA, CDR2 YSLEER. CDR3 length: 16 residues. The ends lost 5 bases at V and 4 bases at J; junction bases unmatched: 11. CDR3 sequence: CASSKGATSGSYEQYF. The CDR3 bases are TGCGCCAGCAGCAAAGGGGCGACTAGCGGGTCTTACGAGCAGTACTTC.

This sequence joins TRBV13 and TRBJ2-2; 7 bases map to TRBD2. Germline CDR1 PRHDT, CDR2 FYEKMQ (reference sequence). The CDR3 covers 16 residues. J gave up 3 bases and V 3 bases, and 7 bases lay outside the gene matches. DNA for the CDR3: TGTGCCAGCAGCTTCGAGGGAGGGAAGTACACCGGGGAGCTGTTTTTT. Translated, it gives CASSFEGGKYTGELFF.

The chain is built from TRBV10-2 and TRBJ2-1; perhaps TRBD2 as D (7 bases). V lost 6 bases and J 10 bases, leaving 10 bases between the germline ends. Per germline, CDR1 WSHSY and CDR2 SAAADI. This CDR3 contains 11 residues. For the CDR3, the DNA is TGCGCCAGCAGCGGGGGGCAGGAGCAGTTCTTC. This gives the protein CASSGGQEQFF.

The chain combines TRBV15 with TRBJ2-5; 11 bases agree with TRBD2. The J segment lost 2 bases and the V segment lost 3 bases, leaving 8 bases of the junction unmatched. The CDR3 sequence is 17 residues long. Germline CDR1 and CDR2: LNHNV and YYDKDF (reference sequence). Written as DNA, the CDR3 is TGTGCCACCAGCAGTGGGGAGACTAGCGGGATTCAAGAGACCCAGTACTTC. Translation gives CATSSGETSGIQETQYF.

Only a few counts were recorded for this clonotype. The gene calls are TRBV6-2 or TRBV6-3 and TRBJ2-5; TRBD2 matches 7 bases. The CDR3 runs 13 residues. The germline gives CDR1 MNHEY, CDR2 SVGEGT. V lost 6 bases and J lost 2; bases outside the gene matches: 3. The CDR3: CASRRDYQETQYF. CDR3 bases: TGTGCCAGCAGACGGGACTATCAAGAGACCCAGTACTTC.

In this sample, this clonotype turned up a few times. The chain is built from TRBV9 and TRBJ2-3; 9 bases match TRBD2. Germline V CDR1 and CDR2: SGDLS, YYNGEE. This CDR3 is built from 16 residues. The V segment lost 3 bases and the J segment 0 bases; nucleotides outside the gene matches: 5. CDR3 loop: CASSAVAGVSTDTQYF. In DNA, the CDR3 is TGTGCCAGCAGCGCTGTAGCGGGAGTTAGCACAGATACGCAGTATTTT.

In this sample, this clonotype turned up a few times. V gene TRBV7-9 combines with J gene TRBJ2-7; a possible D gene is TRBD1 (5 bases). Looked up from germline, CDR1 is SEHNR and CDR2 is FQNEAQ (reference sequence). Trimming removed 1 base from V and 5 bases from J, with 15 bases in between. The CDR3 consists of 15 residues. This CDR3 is CASSLEVGAFNEQYF. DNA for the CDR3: TGTGCCAGCAGCTTAGAAGTTGGGGCATTCAACGAGCAGTACTTC. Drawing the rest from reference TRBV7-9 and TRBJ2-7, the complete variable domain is DTGVSQNPRHKITKRGQNVTFRCDPISEHNRLYWYRQTLGQGPEFLTYFQNEAQLEKSRLLSDRFSAERPKGSFSTLEIQRTEQGDSAMYLCASSLEVGAFNEQYFGPGTRLTVT.

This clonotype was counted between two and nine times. The CDR3 sequence: CASSQKLGGNQPQHF. CDR3 nucleotides: TGCGCCAGCAGCCAGAAACTAGGGGGCAATCAGCCCCAGCATTTT. V usage is TRBV4-3 and J usage is TRBJ1-5; the D gene is possibly TRBD1 (5 bases). The CDR3 length is 15 residues. The germline gives CDR1 LGHNA, CDR2 YSLEER. The ends were cut back, 3 bases at V and 2 bases at J, with 11 bases in the middle.

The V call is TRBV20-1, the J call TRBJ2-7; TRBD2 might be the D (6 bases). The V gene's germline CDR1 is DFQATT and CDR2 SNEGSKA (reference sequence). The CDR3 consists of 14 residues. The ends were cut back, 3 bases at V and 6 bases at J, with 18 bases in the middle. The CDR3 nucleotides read TGCAGTGCTAGTTCTAGCGTGATTTATGGCGAGCAGTACTTC. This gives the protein CSASSSVIYGEQYF.

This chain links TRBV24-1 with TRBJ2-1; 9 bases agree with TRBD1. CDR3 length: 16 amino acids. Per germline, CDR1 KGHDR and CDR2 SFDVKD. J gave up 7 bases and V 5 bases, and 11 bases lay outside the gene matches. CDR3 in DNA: TGTGCCACCAGTGCCCCGGGACAGGGTTTAATTAATGAGCAGTTCTTC. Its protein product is CATSAPGQGLINEQFF.

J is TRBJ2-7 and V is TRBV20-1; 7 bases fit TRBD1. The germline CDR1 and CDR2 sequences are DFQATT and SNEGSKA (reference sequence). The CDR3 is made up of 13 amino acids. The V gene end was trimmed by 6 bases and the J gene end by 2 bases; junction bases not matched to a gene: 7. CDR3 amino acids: CSAKTGTPYEQYF. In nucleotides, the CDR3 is TGCAGTGCCAAGACAGGGACCCCCTACGAGCAGTACTTC.

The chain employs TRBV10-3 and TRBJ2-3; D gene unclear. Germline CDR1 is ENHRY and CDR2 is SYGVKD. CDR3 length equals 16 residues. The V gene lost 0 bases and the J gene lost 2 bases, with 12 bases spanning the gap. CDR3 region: CAISESAHGITDTQYF. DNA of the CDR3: TGTGCCATCAGTGAGTCGGCACACGGAATCACAGATACGCAGTATTTT.

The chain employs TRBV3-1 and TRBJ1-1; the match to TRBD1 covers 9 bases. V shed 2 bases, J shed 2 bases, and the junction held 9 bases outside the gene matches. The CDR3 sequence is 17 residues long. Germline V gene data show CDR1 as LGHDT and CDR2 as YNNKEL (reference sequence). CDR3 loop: CASSQWDRARRNTEAFF. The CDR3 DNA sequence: TGTGCCAGCAGCCAATGGGACAGGGCAAGGAGAAACACTGAAGCTTTCTTT.

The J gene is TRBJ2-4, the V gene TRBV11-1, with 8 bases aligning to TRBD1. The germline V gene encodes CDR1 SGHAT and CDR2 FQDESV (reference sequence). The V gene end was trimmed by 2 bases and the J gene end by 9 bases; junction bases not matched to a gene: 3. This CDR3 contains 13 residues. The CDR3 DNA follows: TGTGCCAGCAGCTTACCAGGGGGCAGCATTCAGTACTTC. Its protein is CASSLPGGSIQYF. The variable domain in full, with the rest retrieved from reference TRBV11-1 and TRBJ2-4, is EAEVAQSPRYKITEKSQAVAFWCDPISGHATLYWYRQILGQGPELLVQFQDESVVDDSQLPKDRFSAERLKGVDSTLKIQPAELGDSAMYLCASSLPGGSIQYFGAGTRLSVL.

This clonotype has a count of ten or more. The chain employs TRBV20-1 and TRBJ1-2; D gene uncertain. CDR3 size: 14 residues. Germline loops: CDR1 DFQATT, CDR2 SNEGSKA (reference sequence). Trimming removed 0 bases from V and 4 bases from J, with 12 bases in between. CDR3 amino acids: CSARDPTGVYGYTF. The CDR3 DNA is TGCAGTGCTAGAGATCCTACGGGAGTCTATGGCTACACCTTC.

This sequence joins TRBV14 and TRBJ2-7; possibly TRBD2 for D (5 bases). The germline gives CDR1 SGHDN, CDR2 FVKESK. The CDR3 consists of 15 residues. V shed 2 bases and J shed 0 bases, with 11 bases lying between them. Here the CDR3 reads CASSQSGGGSYEQYF. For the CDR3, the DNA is TGTGCCAGCAGCCAATCTGGCGGAGGCTCCTACGAGCAGTACTTC.

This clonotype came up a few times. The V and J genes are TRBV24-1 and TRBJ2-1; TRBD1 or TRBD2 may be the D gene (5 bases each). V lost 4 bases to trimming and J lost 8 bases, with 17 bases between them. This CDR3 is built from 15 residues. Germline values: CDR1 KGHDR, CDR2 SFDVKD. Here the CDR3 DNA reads TGTGCCACCAGTGACCGTGGGACCTCTACTTATGAGCAGTTCTTC. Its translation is CATSDRGTSTYEQFF.

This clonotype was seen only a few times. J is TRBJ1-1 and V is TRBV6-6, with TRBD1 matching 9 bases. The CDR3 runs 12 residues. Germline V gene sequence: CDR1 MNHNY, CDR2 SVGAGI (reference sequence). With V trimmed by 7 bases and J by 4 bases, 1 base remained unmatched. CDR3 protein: CASKQGATEAFF. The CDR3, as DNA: TGTGCCAGCAAACAGGGGGCCACTGAAGCTTTCTTT.

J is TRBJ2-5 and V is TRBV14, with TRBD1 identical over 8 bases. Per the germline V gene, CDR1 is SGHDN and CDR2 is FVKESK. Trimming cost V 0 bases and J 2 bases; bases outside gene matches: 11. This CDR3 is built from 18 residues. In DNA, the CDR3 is TGTGCCAGCAGCCAAGATTTTCCGAGACAGGGGAGACAAGAGACCCAGTACTTC. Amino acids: CASSQDFPRQGRQETQYF.

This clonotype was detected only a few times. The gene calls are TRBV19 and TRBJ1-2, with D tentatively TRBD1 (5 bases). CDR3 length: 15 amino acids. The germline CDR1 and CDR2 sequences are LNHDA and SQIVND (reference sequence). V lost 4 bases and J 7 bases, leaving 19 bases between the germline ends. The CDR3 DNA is TGTGCCAGTAGTACCGAGATGGGGGTCATTAGTGGCTACACCTTC. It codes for CASSTEMGVISGYTF.